The 29 T cell receptor beta chains below all came from one sample that was sequenced in a study of a mutant IDH1 vaccine in newly diagnosed glioma. The antigens for these receptors are not known. The assay was immunoSEQ multiplex PCR, and TCRdb's table has in-frame clones only and misses some. The sample contains about 120,000 clones, roughly 90% of which appear only once. Time point given: week 11, during vaccination. Vaccine doses each comprised 300 ug of mutant IDH1 20-mer peptide, with topical imiquimod. The sample in question was PBMCs, obtained from a glioma patient whose treatment included an IDH1 peptide vaccine. The source is a woman aged 45-60 years with glioma.

The chain combines TRBV5-1 with TRBJ1-2; TRBD1 is a possible D gene (5 bases). This CDR3 is built from 14 residues. CDR1 and CDR2 from the germline V gene are SGHRS and YFSETQ. With 0 bases removed from V and 3 bases from J, the gap between germline ends came to 9 bases. The CDR3: CASSLVARDYGYTF. As DNA, the CDR3 is TGCGCCAGCAGCTTGGTTGCCAGGGACTATGGCTACACCTTC.

The gene calls are TRBV28 and TRBJ2-5, with D unclear. Germline V gives CDR1 MDHEN, CDR2 SYDVKM. V lost 7 bases, J lost 1 base, and 7 bases lay in between. The CDR3 runs to 12 residues. CDR3 DNA: TGTGCCAGCAAGGGCCCCCAAGAGACCCAGTACTTC. Residues: CASKGPQETQYF.

This chain connects TRBV7-3 to TRBJ2-2; a weak D match, TRBD1 (6 bases). This CDR3 contains 15 residues. V was trimmed by 2 bases and J by 5 bases, leaving 12 bases between them. CDR1 and CDR2 from the germline V gene are SGHTA and FQGTGA. DNA of the CDR3: TGTGCCAGCAGCTTAGTAGGGGGACGGACCGGGGAGCTGTTTTTT. Translation gives CASSLVGGRTGELFF.

The CDR3 coding sequence is TGTGCCAGCAGTTTACAGGGTTGGGCGTTCGATGAGCAGTTCTTC. This sequence encodes CASSLQGWAFDEQFF. The chain recombines TRBV27 with TRBJ2-1; D perhaps matches TRBD1 (5 bases). Trimming cost V 2 bases and J 8 bases, with 16 bases left between them. This CDR3 is built from 15 residues. Germline loops: CDR1 MNHEY, CDR2 SMNVEV (reference sequence).

The rearrangement uses TRBV11-1 and TRBJ2-2; D call uncertain. The CDR3 contains 12 residues. Germline assignment: CDR1 SGHAT and CDR2 FQDESV (reference sequence). Trimming took 3 bases from V and 6 from J, leaving 5 bases between them. CDR3 sequence: CASSFDSGELFF. For the CDR3, the DNA is TGTGCCAGCAGCTTCGACTCCGGGGAGCTGTTTTTT.

This chain connects TRBV6-1 to TRBJ1-6; D ambiguous. The length of the CDR3 is 15 residues. The V gene's germline CDR1 is MNHNS and CDR2 SASEGT. Trimming stripped 4 bases from V and 0 bases from J, with 7 bases between. CDR3 coding DNA: TGTGCCAGCAGTGTAGGAAGCTCCTATAATTCACCCCTCCACTTT. Translating gives CASSVGSSYNSPLHF.

The V and J genes are TRBV20-1 and TRBJ1-1; TRBD1 is a possible D gene (5 bases). The CDR3 covers 11 residues. Looked up from germline, CDR1 is DFQATT and CDR2 is SNEGSKA (reference sequence). V was pared by 0 bases and J by 7 bases, with 6 bases between. CDR3 nucleotide sequence: TGCAGTGCTAGAGATACAGGTGAAGCTTTCTTT. Its protein is CSARDTGEAFF.

V and J are TRBV5-1 and TRBJ1-1; TRBD1 might be the D (5 bases). This CDR3 comprises 13 residues. Germline CDR1 SGHRS, CDR2 YFSETQ. Trimming took 4 bases from V and 4 from J, leaving 11 bases between them. The CDR3 DNA reads as TGCGCCAGCAGCGGTAGGGACCCCACTGAAGCTTTCTTT. Translated, it gives CASSGRDPTEAFF.

V gene TRBV27 combines with J gene TRBJ2-1; 13 bases map to TRBD2. V lost 6 bases, J lost 9 bases, and 5 bases stayed unmatched. The CDR3 has 14 amino acids. Germline-derived CDR1 and CDR2 are MNHEY and SMNVEV (reference sequence). This chain's CDR3 is CASRRTSGSTEQFF. For the CDR3, the DNA is TGTGCCAGCAGACGGACTAGCGGGAGCACTGAGCAGTTCTTC.

The chain uses TRBV7-9 and TRBJ1-3; 9 bases line up with TRBD1. In germline, CDR1 is SEHNR, CDR2 FQNEAQ (reference sequence). The V and J ends lost 6 bases and 5 bases, in that order; junction bases with no gene match: 8. CDR3 length: 15 residues. The CDR3: CASSRDRDRRNTIYF. The CDR3 DNA follows: TGTGCCAGCAGTCGGGACAGGGACAGGCGAAACACCATATATTTT.

The V gene is TRBV14, the J gene TRBJ2-7, with D maybe TRBD1 (5 bases). Trimming cost V 0 bases and J 4 bases, with 13 bases left between them. The CDR3 extends over 15 amino acids. CDR1 and CDR2 (germline): SGHDN, FVKESK. The CDR3 bases are TGTGCCAGCAGCCAAGATTGGGGCAGCTTTTACGAGCAGTACTTC. Translating gives CASSQDWGSFYEQYF. Based on the CDR3 plus reference TRBV14 and TRBJ2-7, the full variable domain is EAGVTQFPSHSVIEKGQTVTLRCDPISGHDNLYWYRRVMGKEIKFLLHFVKESKQDESGMPNNRFLAERTGGTYSTLKVQPAELEDSGVYFCASSQDWGSFYEQYFGPGTRLTVT.

V is TRBV27 and J is TRBJ2-3; TRBD2 agrees at 10 bases. CDR1 is MNHEY and CDR2 is SMNVEV in the germline V gene (reference sequence). The CDR3 is 14 residues long. Trimming at V came to 4 bases and at J to 4 bases, leaving 2 bases not matched to a gene. The chain's CDR3 is CASSSGLAADTQYF. In DNA form, the CDR3 reads TGTGCCAGCAGTTCCGGACTAGCGGCAGATACGCAGTATTTT.

The CDR3 reads CASSASEGNQPQHF. The DNA of the CDR3 is TGTGCCAGTAGTGCTTCCGAGGGCAATCAGCCCCAGCATTTT. The chain is built from TRBV19 and TRBJ1-5; D gene uncertain. The germline V gene encodes CDR1 LNHDA and CDR2 SQIVND (reference sequence). V lost 5 bases and J 2 bases, leaving 10 bases between the germline ends. CDR3 length: 14 residues.

This clone was seen a single time. The V call is TRBV5-1, the J call TRBJ2-5; D is undetermined. V was pared by 0 bases and J by 4 bases, with 7 bases between. The CDR3 is 13 residues long. Germline V gene lookup returns CDR1 SGHRS and CDR2 YFSETQ. The CDR3 DNA is TGCGCCAGCAGCTTGGCCGGCAGAGAGACCCAGTACTTC. This sequence encodes CASSLAGRETQYF.

The V call is TRBV6-1, the J call TRBJ2-7, with D perhaps given as TRBD1 or TRBD2 (5 bases each). CDR1 and CDR2 (germline): MNHNS, SASEGT. The ends were cut back, 6 bases at V and 2 bases at J, with 11 bases in the middle. The CDR3 is 13 residues long. The CDR3 reads CASRGTQAYEQYF. The CDR3 region has the DNA TGTGCCAGCAGGGGGACCCAGGCCTACGAGCAGTACTTC.

The gene calls are TRBV12-5 and TRBJ2-1; possible D gene TRBD2, 6 bases. Germline CDR1 LGHNT, CDR2 FRNRAP. Trimming removed 1 base at V and 9 bases at J, with 16 bases between. This CDR3 contains 15 residues. The CDR3 reads CASGLGASVAVEQFF. DNA for the CDR3: TGTGCTAGTGGTTTGGGGGCTAGCGTTGCTGTTGAGCAGTTCTTC.

The chain employs TRBV28 and TRBJ1-3; no definite D call. The CDR3 runs to 15 residues. The germline CDR1 and CDR2 sequences are MDHEN and SYDVKM. Trimming left V 0 bases short and J 4 bases short, with 10 bases between. The CDR3 reads CASSLWGRRGNTIYF. CDR3 DNA: TGTGCCAGCAGTTTATGGGGGAGGCGCGGAAACACCATATATTTT.

The rearrangement joins TRBV6-6 to TRBJ1-2; D gene uncertain. V shed 1 base and J shed 6 bases, with 9 bases lying between them. The germline gives CDR1 MNHNY, CDR2 SVGAGI (reference sequence). This CDR3 region has 13 residues. CDR3 protein: CASSYFKLDGYTF. CDR3 sequence (DNA): TGTGCCAGCAGTTACTTCAAACTAGATGGCTACACCTTC.

V gene TRBV6-1 combines with J gene TRBJ2-3; TRBD2 matches at 11 bases. Germline lookup yields CDR1 MNHNS and CDR2 SASEGT. Trimming took 3 bases from V and 2 from J; bases not matched to a gene: 10. The CDR3 is made up of 18 amino acids. DNA of the CDR3: TGTGCCAGCAGTGATAGCGGGAGGGCCCTCGTTTCCACAGATACGCAGTATTTT. Its protein is CASSDSGRALVSTDTQYF.

This rearrangement joins TRBV6-1 to TRBJ2-7; TRBD1 aligns across 9 bases. The V gene's germline CDR1 is MNHNS and CDR2 SASEGT. J lost 5 bases, V lost 6 bases, and 11 bases had no gene match. The CDR3 consists of 15 residues. CDR3: CASRTTGGETHEQYF. CDR3 nucleotide sequence: TGTGCCAGCAGGACGACAGGGGGGGAAACCCACGAGCAGTACTTC.

The chain combines TRBV28 with TRBJ2-7, with D perhaps assigned TRBD1 or TRBD2 (7 bases each). The germline CDR1 and CDR2 sequences are MDHEN and SYDVKM. CDR3 length: 15 residues. Trimming shortened V by 1 base and J by 2 bases, and 12 bases separated the two germline ends. The CDR3 DNA follows: TGTGCCAGCAGTTTATCCAGGGGGGGTACCTACGAGCAGTACTTC. Amino acid sequence: CASSLSRGGTYEQYF.

V gene TRBV2 combines with J gene TRBJ2-3, with D unclear. V lost 3 bases, J lost 0 bases, and 10 bases lay in between. This CDR3 spans 15 amino acids. Germline V gene sequence: CDR1 SNHLY, CDR2 FYNNEI. The CDR3 region is CASSDGKASTDTQYF. The CDR3 DNA follows: TGTGCCAGCAGTGATGGGAAGGCTAGCACAGATACGCAGTATTTT.

The chain links TRBV9 to TRBJ2-5; no reliable D call. Germline values: CDR1 SGDLS, CDR2 YYNGEE. There are 14 residues in the CDR3. The V and J ends lost 0 bases and 1 base respectively, with 7 bases between them. DNA for the CDR3: TGTGCCAGCAGCGTAGGGCAGTTCCAAGAGACCCAGTACTTC. Amino acids: CASSVGQFQETQYF.

The chain couples TRBV18 to TRBJ2-3; 7 bases fit TRBD2. Germline V CDR1 and CDR2: KGHSH, LQKENI. After removal of 6 bases from V and 2 bases from J, the junction contained 14 bases not matched to a gene. CDR3 size: 17 residues. DNA for the CDR3: TGTGCCAGCTCGGCTCGGGGAGGGCCATCGATCACAGATACGCAGTATTTT. This gives the protein CASSARGGPSITDTQYF.

The V gene is TRBV27, the J gene TRBJ2-7; D remains unclear. Deletions cut 6 bases from V and 2 bases from J, with 14 bases between. The germline V gene encodes CDR1 MNHEY and CDR2 SMNVEV (reference sequence). The CDR3 spans 14 residues. The CDR3 sequence: CASSPMVSPYEQYF. CDR3 coding DNA: TGTGCCAGCAGCCCCATGGTTAGCCCCTACGAGCAGTACTTC.

This clone was counted a single time. This sequence joins TRBV18 and TRBJ2-3; 11 bases map to TRBD2. V lost 2 bases to trimming and J lost 6 bases; unmatched junction nucleotides: 16. The CDR3 runs 19 residues. Germline V gene data show CDR1 as KGHSH and CDR2 as LQKENI. CDR3 DNA: TGTGCCAGCTCACCAAAATCGGCTAGCGGGAGGCCCCCGGCTGATACGCAGTATTTT. This encodes CASSPKSASGRPPADTQYF.

The rearrangement uses TRBV6-1 and TRBJ2-3, with D uncertain. Between the trimmed V and J ends, which lost 8 bases and 8 bases, there was a span of 8 bases. The length of the CDR3 is 10 residues. CDR1 is MNHNS, CDR2 SASEGT, per germline. The CDR3 region is CASRWGTQYF. The DNA of the CDR3 is TGTGCCAGCCGGTGGGGTACGCAGTATTTT.

The V call is TRBV6-6, the J call TRBJ1-1; 11 bases are shared with TRBD1. The germline CDR1 and CDR2 sequences are MNHNY and SVGAGI (reference sequence). Losses at the gene ends were 5 bases for V and 11 bases for J; bases not matched to a gene: 13. This CDR3 region has 15 residues. The CDR3 region has the DNA TGTGCCAGCAGTCCCCCACCGGACAGGGGGCGTAAGGCTTTCTTT. It codes for CASSPPPDRGRKAFF.

This chain links TRBV21-1 with TRBJ2-2; the DNA was not used to check the table's D call, TRBD2. TRBV21-1 is an annotated pseudogene. The CDR3 is 16 amino acids. Here the CDR3 DNA reads TGTGCCAGCCCTCTTCGGGCGGGAGGGCCCACCGGGGAGCTGTTTTTT. Encoded protein: CASPLRAGGPTGELFF.